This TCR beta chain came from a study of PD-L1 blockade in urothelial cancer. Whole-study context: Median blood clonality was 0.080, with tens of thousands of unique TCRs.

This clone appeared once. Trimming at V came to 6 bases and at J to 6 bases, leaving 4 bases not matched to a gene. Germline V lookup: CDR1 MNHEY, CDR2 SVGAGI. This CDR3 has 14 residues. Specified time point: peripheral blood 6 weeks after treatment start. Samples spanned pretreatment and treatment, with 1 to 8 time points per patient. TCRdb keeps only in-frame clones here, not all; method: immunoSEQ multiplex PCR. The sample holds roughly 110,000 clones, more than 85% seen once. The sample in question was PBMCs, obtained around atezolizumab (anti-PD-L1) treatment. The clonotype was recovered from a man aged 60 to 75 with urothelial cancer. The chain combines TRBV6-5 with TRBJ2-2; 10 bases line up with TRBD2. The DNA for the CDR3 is TGTGCCAGCAGGCGGACTAGCGGTTCCGGGGAGCTGTTTTTT. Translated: CASRRTSGSGELFF.